This paragraph covers one TCR beta chain sequence. Germline CDR1 KGHSH, CDR2 LQKENI. There are 13 residues in the CDR3. V dropped 1 base and J dropped 7 bases, with 10 bases sitting between them. The data stem from a study of long-term antiretroviral therapy in people with HIV. Researchers ran immunoSEQ v3.0 at survey level. Generated by immunoSEQ multiplex PCR, the TCRdb table keeps only in-frame clones and is missing some. The profile covers some 28,000 clones, with roughly 90% appearing a single time and 4.1% taken by the ten largest. One or more pre-ART and two or more post-ART PBMC samples were available from each donor.

The chain joins TRBV18 to TRBJ1-1, with D possibly matching TRBD1 (6 bases). Sequences were derived from unsorted PBMCs, sampled 0.5 years after starting antiretroviral therapy. The TCR sequence derives from a woman between 18 and 30 years old with HIV. In nucleotides, the CDR3 is TGTGCCAGCTCACCACAGCAGGGGAGTGAAGCTTTCTTT. Protein sequence: CASSPQQGSEAFF.